One sample yielded the 13 T cell receptor beta chains listed below, sequenced in a study of T cell repertoires in cytomegalovirus infection. Each CDR3 protein gets one entry after TCRdb re-called the reads with MiXCR. The sample holds around 310,000 distinct CDR3 sequences, 15% to 20% seen once. The sample was PBMCs. These receptors all stem from a human donor in good health (CMV status not recorded). Some clones in this sample may be carry-over from other donors' samples.

This clonotype was observed a few times. This chain's CDR3 is CAISGQAQPNYGYTF. CDR3 bases: TGTGCCATCAGTGGACAGGCCCAACCTAACTATGGCTACACCTTC. This chain links TRBV10-3 with TRBJ1-2; a possible D gene is TRBD1 (6 bases). V gave up 4 bases and J gave up 0 bases, with 12 bases separating them. This CDR3 region has 15 residues. CDR1 ENHRY and CDR2 SYGVKD come from the germline V gene.

This clonotype ranks as medium-sized. J is TRBJ2-5 and V is TRBV7-2, with a tentative D call TRBD1 (6 bases). V was shortened by 4 bases and J by 4 bases, with 13 bases between the two germline ends. The CDR3 covers 14 residues. The germline CDR1 and CDR2 sequences are SGHTA and FQGNSA. The CDR3 sequence: CASSSNRVGETQYF. As DNA, the CDR3 is TGTGCCAGCAGCTCGAACAGGGTAGGAGAGACCCAGTACTTC.

This rearrangement joins TRBV28 to TRBJ1-5, with D possibly being TRBD1 (5 bases). The CDR3 totals 13 residues. Trimming took off 8 bases at V and 9 bases at J, with 17 bases between the two ends. CDR1 is MDHEN, CDR2 SYDVKM, per germline. CDR3 loop: CASRPGLMRPQHF. In nucleotides, the CDR3 is TGTGCCAGCCGTCCGGGGCTTATGAGGCCCCAGCATTTT.

This sequence joins TRBV7-9 and TRBJ2-7; D call uncertain. The V and J ends lost 6 bases and 3 bases respectively, with 9 bases between them. CDR1 is SEHNR and CDR2 is FQNEAQ in the germline V gene (reference sequence). This CDR3 is 12 amino acids long. The CDR3: CASSSTFYEQYF. Here the CDR3 DNA reads TGTGCCAGCAGTAGCACTTTCTACGAGCAGTACTTC.

This clonotype was counted at least ten times. CDR3 residues: CASSQGYRENEQFF. CDR3 DNA sequence: TGCGCCAGCAGCCAAGGGTACAGGGAGAATGAGCAGTTCTTC. The rearrangement joins TRBV4-3 to TRBJ2-1, with TRBD1 as a possible D gene (6 bases). The V gene lost 1 base and the J gene lost 7 bases, with 11 bases spanning the gap. This CDR3 region has 14 residues. Germline V gene sequence: CDR1 LGHNA, CDR2 YSLEER.

This clonotype was seen a few times. The CDR3 protein is CASSLMGYGYTF. The CDR3 region has the DNA TGTGCCAGCAGTTTAATGGGGTATGGCTACACCTTC. The V gene is TRBV12-3 or TRBV12-4, the J gene TRBJ1-2; no firm D call. V was clipped by 2 bases and J by 5 bases, with 6 bases between them. This CDR3 spans 12 amino acids.

There are many counts of this clonotype. This chain links TRBV7-2 with TRBJ2-7, with D maybe TRBD2 (6 bases). The CDR3 covers 18 residues. Germline V gives CDR1 SGHTA, CDR2 FQGNSA. V lost 1 base, J lost 0 bases, and 19 bases lay in between. Written as DNA, the CDR3 is TGTGCCAGCAGCTTAGGGATTTTGGCGGGGCGGAGCTCCTACGAGCAGTACTTC. It codes for CASSLGILAGRSSYEQYF.

This clonotype was detected a few times. The gene calls are TRBV28 and TRBJ1-1; D is possibly TRBD1 (5 bases). The CDR3 consists of 12 residues. With 6 bases removed from V and 7 bases from J, the gap between germline ends came to 12 bases. Per germline, CDR1 MDHEN and CDR2 SYDVKM. CDR3 in amino acids: CASSHQGGEAFF. As DNA, the CDR3 is TGTGCCAGCAGCCATCAGGGCGGTGAAGCTTTCTTT.

This clonotype occurred many times. A much larger clone differs by one base, so this may be a read error. V and J are TRBV11-2 and TRBJ1-1; D ambiguous. CDR1 is SGHAT, CDR2 FQNNGV, per germline. V was pared by 0 bases and J by 0 bases, with 2 bases between. The CDR3 has 13 residues. The CDR3 protein is CASSLEVNTEAFF. The CDR3 bases are TGTGCCAGCAGCTTAGAAGTGAACACTGAAGCTTTCTTT.

The chain couples TRBV20-1 to TRBJ1-2; D uncertain. Trimming removed 0 bases at V and 5 bases at J, with 7 bases between. Germline V gene sequence: CDR1 DFQATT, CDR2 SNEGSKA (reference sequence). This CDR3 comprises 12 residues. The CDR3 DNA reads as TGCAGTGCTAGAGACGACAAGTATGGCTACACCTTC. Protein: CSARDDKYGYTF.

The gene calls are TRBV7-4 and TRBJ1-5, with 7 positions matching TRBD1. CDR1 and CDR2 from the germline V gene are SGHVT and SQSDAQ. The CDR3 loop spans 15 amino acids. J was trimmed by 2 bases and V by 10 bases; bases with no gene match: 11. The CDR3 is CATPVSGQRNQPQHF. The CDR3 nucleotides read TGTGCCACCCCGGTGTCGGGACAGCGCAATCAGCCCCAGCATTTT.

The sample holds a few counts of this clonotype. CDR3 DNA: TGTGCCAGCAGTTATAAGTATGGGAGTGGGGCTGGAAACACCATATATTTT. Protein sequence: CASSYKYGSGAGNTIYF. The chain combines TRBV6-5 with TRBJ1-3; the D is unclear. Trimming removed 3 bases at V and 2 bases at J, with 17 bases between. The germline V gene has CDR1 MNHEY and CDR2 SVGAGI. CDR3 length: 17 amino acids.

This chain connects TRBV4-1 to TRBJ1-1; D unclear. Trimming stripped 2 bases from V and 4 bases from J, with 14 bases between. The germline V gene encodes CDR1 MGHRA and CDR2 YSYEKL. CDR3 size: 15 residues. CDR3 amino acids: CASSQSYPFATEAFF. CDR3 DNA sequence: TGCGCCAGCAGCCAAAGCTATCCCTTTGCCACTGAAGCTTTCTTT.